This entry concerns a single T cell receptor (beta chain). TCRdb called the RT-PCR reads again in MiXCR, with one record for every CDR3 protein. The sample lists about 570,000 distinct CDR3 sequences; roughly 12% were seen once. This CDR3 has 16 residues. The germline V and J ends were trimmed by 3 bases and 0 bases, with 12 bases remaining between them. In germline, CDR1 is SGHTA, CDR2 FQGNSA. This sample is drawn from a study of response to subunit inactivated influenza vaccine. The same sample was also used in a study of T cells expressing NK-cell markers. That report adds: The authors made TCR beta cDNA libraries by 5'RACE template switching. This switching added a universal primer site and UMIs.

The input for sequencing was PBMCs from blood, taken on the day of vaccination. The clonotype originates from a man aged 45-65 years who received an inactivated influenza vaccine. The chain recombines TRBV7-2 with TRBJ2-1, with D tentatively TRBD2 (5 bases). The chain's CDR3 is CASSLVSVSSYNEQFF. The CDR3 DNA is TGTGCCAGCAGCTTGGTTAGCGTGAGCTCCTACAATGAGCAGTTCTTC.